This T cell receptor (beta chain) was identified in a study of cytomegalovirus exposure and HLA in healthy donors. Amplification used 60 Vbeta primers and 13 Jbeta primers. Sequenced by immunoSEQ multiplex PCR; TCRdb stores in-frame clones only, minus some. In total, the table holds about 200,000 clones. The CDR3 is 16 amino acids. With V trimmed by 0 bases and J by 2 bases, 7 bases remained unmatched. Germline CDR1 SGHKS, CDR2 YYEKEE (reference sequence). The sequencing sample was made of PBMCs. This rearrangement joins TRBV5-5 to TRBJ2-5; 7 positions match TRBD2. This sequence originates from a boy younger than 18 in good health and CMV-seronegative. As DNA, the CDR3 is TGTGCCAGCAGCTTGGCTCCTAGCGGAGGACAAGAGACCCAGTACTTC. Its translation is CASSLAPSGGQETQYF.